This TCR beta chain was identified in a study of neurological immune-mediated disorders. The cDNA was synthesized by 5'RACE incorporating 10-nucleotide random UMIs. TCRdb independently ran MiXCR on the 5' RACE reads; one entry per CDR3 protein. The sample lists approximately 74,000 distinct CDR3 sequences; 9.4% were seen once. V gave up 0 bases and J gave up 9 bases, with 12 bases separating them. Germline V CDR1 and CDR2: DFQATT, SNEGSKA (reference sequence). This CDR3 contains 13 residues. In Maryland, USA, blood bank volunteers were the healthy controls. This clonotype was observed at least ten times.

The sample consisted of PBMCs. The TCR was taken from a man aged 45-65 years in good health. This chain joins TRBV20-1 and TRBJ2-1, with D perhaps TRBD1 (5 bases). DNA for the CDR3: TGCAGTGCTAGAGATCAGGGTCTCGGTGAGCAGTTCTTC. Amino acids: CSARDQGLGEQFF.